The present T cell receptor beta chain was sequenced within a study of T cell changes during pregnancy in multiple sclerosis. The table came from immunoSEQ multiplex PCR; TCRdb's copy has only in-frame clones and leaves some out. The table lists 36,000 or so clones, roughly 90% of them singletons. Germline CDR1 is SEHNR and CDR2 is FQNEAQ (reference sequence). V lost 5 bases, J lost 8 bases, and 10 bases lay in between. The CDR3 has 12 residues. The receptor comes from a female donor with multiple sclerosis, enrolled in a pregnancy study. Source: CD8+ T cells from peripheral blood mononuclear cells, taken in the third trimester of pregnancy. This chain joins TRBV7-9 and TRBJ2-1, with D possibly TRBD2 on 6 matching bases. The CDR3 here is CASSHGSYEQFF. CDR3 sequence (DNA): TGTGCCAGCAGCCACGGGAGCTATGAGCAGTTCTTC.